The 11 T cell receptor beta chains below come from one sample, sequenced in a study of monozygotic twins with inflammatory bowel disease. No DNA is given; TCRdb re-called the 5' RACE reads and lists each CDR3 protein once. The sample holds just over 300,000 distinct CDR3 sequences. The sample taken for sequencing was blood. These receptors were taken from a human donor with ulcerative colitis or Crohn's disease, or a healthy co-twin of an affected twin (not recorded which).

The genes are TRBV20-1 and TRBJ1-5; with no DNA, the TCRdb D assignment of TRBD1 cannot be verified. CDR1 and CDR2 from the germline V gene are DFQATT and SNEGSKA (reference sequence). The CDR3 consists of 13 residues. CDR3 protein: CSARPTGGQPQHF.

The CDR3 sequence is CASSRRQTGSATDTQYF. The chain is built from TRBV12-3 or TRBV12-4 and TRBJ2-3; TCRdb designates TRBD1, a call that cannot be tested without DNA. The CDR3 consists of 17 residues.

V gene TRBV3-1 combines with J gene TRBJ2-1; TCRdb's D gene call, TRBD1, goes unchecked for lack of DNA. CDR1 and CDR2 from the germline V gene are LGHDT and YNNKEL (reference sequence). There are 12 residues in the CDR3. CDR3 loop: CASSQFGQDQFF.

This chain links TRBV7-9 with TRBJ2-2; there is no DNA to check the TCRdb D call of TRBD1. The CDR3 runs 16 residues. Germline loops: CDR1 SEHNR, CDR2 FQNEAQ (reference sequence). CDR3 loop: CASSRRGTRDTGELFF.

The chain has TRBV24-1 and TRBJ2-3; TCRdb proposes TRBD2, but this gene call is untestable without DNA. CDR1 and CDR2 from the germline V gene are KGHDR and SFDVKD. This CDR3 is 17 amino acids long. The CDR3 loop is CATSDDLAGHRRDTQYF.

The CDR3 loop reads CASSYTQGKVSNEQFF. This chain connects TRBV7-2 to TRBJ2-1; the D gene TCRdb calls, TRBD1, cannot be checked with no DNA. Germline V gene data show CDR1 as SGHTA and CDR2 as FQGNSA. The CDR3 runs to 16 residues.

The rearrangement links TRBV7-2 to TRBJ1-2. Germline assignment: CDR1 SGHTA and CDR2 FQGNSA. This CDR3 is built from 13 residues. This CDR3 reads CASSFGGRYGYTF.

The rearrangement joins TRBV7-6 to TRBJ2-1; with no DNA, the TCRdb D assignment of TRBD2 cannot be verified. Per the germline V gene, CDR1 is SGHVS and CDR2 is FNYEAQ. The CDR3 contains 17 residues. CDR3 region: CASSLGAGTSGINEQFF.

V gene TRBV12-3 or TRBV12-4 combines with J gene TRBJ1-5. There are 13 residues in the CDR3. This CDR3 reads CASSLKNNQPQHF.

This chain links TRBV24-1 with TRBJ2-1; TCRdb calls TRBD1, which cannot be checked without DNA. Looked up from germline, CDR1 is KGHDR and CDR2 is SFDVKD. CDR3 length: 14 amino acids. CDR3 amino acids: CATRVSGQANEQFF.

This chain links TRBV30 with TRBJ2-2; the TRBD2 assignment by TCRdb is unverifiable without DNA. This CDR3 is 15 amino acids long. The germline V gene encodes CDR1 GTSNPN and CDR2 SVGIG (reference sequence). This CDR3 reads CAWSTTSGNTGELFF.